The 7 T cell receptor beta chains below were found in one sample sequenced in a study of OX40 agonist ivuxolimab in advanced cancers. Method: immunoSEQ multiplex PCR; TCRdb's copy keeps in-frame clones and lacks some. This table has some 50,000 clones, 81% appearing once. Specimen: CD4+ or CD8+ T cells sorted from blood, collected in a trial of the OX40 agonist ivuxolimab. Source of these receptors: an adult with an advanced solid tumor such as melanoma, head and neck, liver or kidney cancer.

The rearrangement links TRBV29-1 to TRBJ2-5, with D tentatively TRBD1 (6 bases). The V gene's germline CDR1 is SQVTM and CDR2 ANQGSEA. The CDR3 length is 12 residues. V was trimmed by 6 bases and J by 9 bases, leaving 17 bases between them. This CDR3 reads CSVQPGQGPQYF. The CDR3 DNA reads TGCAGCGTCCAACCAGGGCAGGGGCCCCAGTACTTC. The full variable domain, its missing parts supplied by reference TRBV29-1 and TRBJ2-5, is SAVISQKPSRDICQRGTSLTIQCQVDSQVTMMFWYRQQPGQSLTLIATANQGSEATYESGFVIDKFPISRPNLTFSTLTVSNMSPEDSSIYLCSVQPGQGPQYFGPGTRLLVL.

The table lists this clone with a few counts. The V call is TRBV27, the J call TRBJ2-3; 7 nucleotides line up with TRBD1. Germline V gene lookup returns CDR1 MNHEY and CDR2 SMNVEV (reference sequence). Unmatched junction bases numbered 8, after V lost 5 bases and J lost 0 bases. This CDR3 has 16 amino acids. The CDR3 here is CASSPPGGRSTDTQYF. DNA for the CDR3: TGTGCCAGCAGTCCCCCAGGGGGTAGGAGCACAGATACGCAGTATTTT.

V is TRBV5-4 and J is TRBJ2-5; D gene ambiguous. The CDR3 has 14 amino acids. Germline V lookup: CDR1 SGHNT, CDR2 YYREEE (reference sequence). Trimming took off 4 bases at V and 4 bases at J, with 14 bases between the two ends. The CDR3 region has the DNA TGTGCCAGCAGCCAAAAAAGTTTCAGAGAGACCCAGTACTTC. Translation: CASSQKSFRETQYF.

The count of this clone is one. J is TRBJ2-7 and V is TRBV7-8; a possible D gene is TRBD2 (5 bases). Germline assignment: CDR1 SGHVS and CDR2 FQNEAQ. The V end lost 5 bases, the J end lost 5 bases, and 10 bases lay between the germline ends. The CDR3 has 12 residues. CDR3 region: CASSKTEDEQYF. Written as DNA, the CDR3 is TGTGCCAGCAGCAAAACGGAGGACGAGCAGTACTTC.

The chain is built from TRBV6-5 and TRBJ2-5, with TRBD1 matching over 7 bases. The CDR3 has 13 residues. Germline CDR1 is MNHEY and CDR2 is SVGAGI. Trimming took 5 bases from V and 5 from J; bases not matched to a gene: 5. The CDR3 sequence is CASSRQGWETQYF. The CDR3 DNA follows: TGTGCCAGCAGTCGACAGGGCTGGGAGACCCAGTACTTC.

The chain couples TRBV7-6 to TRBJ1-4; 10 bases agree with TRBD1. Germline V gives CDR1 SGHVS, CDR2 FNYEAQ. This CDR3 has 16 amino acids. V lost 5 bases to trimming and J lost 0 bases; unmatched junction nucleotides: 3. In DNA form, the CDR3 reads TGTGCCAGCAGCAACGACAGGGGGCCAACTAATGAAAAACTGTTTTTT. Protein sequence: CASSNDRGPTNEKLFF.

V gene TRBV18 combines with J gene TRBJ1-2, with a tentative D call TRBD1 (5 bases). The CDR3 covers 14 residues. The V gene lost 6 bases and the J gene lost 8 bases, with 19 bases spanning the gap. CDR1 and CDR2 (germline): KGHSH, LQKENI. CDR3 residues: CASSPQGTARGYTF. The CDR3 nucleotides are TGTGCCAGCTCGCCTCAGGGAACGGCGCGAGGCTACACCTTC.